This T cell receptor beta chain comes out of a study of cytomegalovirus exposure and HLA in healthy donors. V was cut by 0 bases and J by 3 bases, with 11 bases left in between. The CDR3 extends over 15 amino acids. CDR1 and CDR2 (germline): LGHNA, YSLEER. PCR was performed using 60 Vbeta and 13 Jbeta primers. Here immunoSEQ multiplex PCR was the method, and the copy in TCRdb shows in-frame clones only, minus some. The profile covers roughly 150,000 clones, with about 72% appearing a single time and over 2% taken by the ten largest. The chain employs TRBV4-3 and TRBJ1-2; no clear D gene. The receptor was derived from a middle-aged man in good health and CMV-seronegative. The specimen sequenced was PBMCs. CDR3 DNA: TGCGCCAGCAGCCAAGATCAGGTTAACGACTATGGCTACACCTTC. Amino acid sequence: CASSQDQVNDYGYTF.